The 3 T cell receptor beta chains given below trace back to one sample, sequenced in a study of control samples from healthy donors and cancer patients. TCRdb's table, derived via immunoSEQ multiplex PCR, lists solely in-frame clones and lacks some. The table records 90,000 to 150,000 clones, approximately 88% of them present only once. Sequencing input: blood. These receptors were collected from a man between 50 and 59 years old in good health.

The chain carries TRBV9 and TRBJ2-7; either TRBD1 or TRBD2 may supply D (5 bases each). Germline CDR1 SGDLS, CDR2 YYNGEE. The ends were cut back, 0 bases at V and 2 bases at J, with 15 bases in the middle. CDR3 length: 16 amino acids. In DNA, the CDR3 is TGTGCCAGCAGCGTAGCTACTAGTCAGGGACCCTACGAGCAGTACTTC. Amino acid sequence: CASSVATSQGPYEQYF.

The rearrangement joins TRBV19 to TRBJ2-1, with 11 positions matching TRBD2. Losses at the gene ends were 8 bases for V and 7 bases for J; bases not matched to a gene: 7. Germline CDR1 and CDR2: LNHDA and SQIVND (reference sequence). This CDR3 spans 14 amino acids. CDR3: CASFSGGARNEQFF. CDR3 DNA: TGTGCCAGTTTTAGCGGGGGGGCCCGAAATGAGCAGTTCTTC.

The V call is TRBV11-2, the J call TRBJ2-4; D uncertain. This CDR3 has 14 residues. Germline V gene sequence: CDR1 SGHAT, CDR2 FQNNGV. Between the trimmed V and J ends, which lost 5 bases and 8 bases, there was a span of 16 bases. The CDR3 region is CASSPYGDRDIQYF. The CDR3 DNA is TGTGCCAGCAGCCCGTATGGGGATCGGGACATTCAGTACTTC.